This TCR beta chain was sequenced during a study of control samples from healthy donors and cancer patients (dated by TCRdb to about 2020). The CDR3 covers 12 residues, taking in both the cysteine and the phenylalanine. Just the 36-base CDR3 DNA is kept, in frame starting at base 1. V is cut by 6 bases and J by 4 bases, and the space between the germline ends is 7 bases. From a lookup of the germline V gene, CDR1 and CDR2 are MDHEN and SYDVKM. Turning to this clone: This clone's antigen is unknown. No base-level quality is on record; no much larger clone is a single base apart.

Library preparation was by the immunoSEQ multiplex PCR assay. This immuneACCESS table, as held by TCRdb, lists in-frame sequences with V and J called but not all clones. Of the missing ones, under half trace to an unresolved V gene in checked studies; the others have no known cause. The sample table lists under 90,000 clones, 92% of them with a count of one. Approximately 6% of the sample is held by the ten biggest clonotypes. This receptor was obtained from an older woman in good health. Material for sequencing was blood. The V and J genes are TRBV28 and TRBJ1-5, with no D gene named confidently. The bases read TGTGCCAGCAGCCGTCAGAATCAGCCCCAGCATTTT. Its protein is CASSRQNQPQHF.